This passage covers 31 T cell receptor beta chains from one sample sequenced in a study of blood T cell repertoires in COVID-19. Clones were sequenced by immunoSEQ multiplex PCR, and TCRdb holds only the in-frame ones, with some missing. The table lists a few hundred thousand clones, roughly 85% of them singletons. The specimen sequenced was PBMCs or T cells enriched from blood (not recorded which). Receptor source: a middle-aged man who had been exposed to COVID-19.

A few counts support this clone. The V call is TRBV28, the J call TRBJ2-1; 10 bases fit TRBD2. CDR1 MDHEN and CDR2 SYDVKM come from the germline V gene. This CDR3 contains 18 residues. V lost 1 base to trimming and J lost 7 bases; unmatched junction nucleotides: 13. This CDR3 reads CASSLLSWRTSGLNEQFF. The CDR3 DNA sequence: TGTGCCAGCAGTTTATTATCTTGGAGGACTAGCGGTCTTAATGAGCAGTTCTTC.

The chain links TRBV14 to TRBJ1-2, with TRBD1 matching over 8 bases. The CDR3 runs to 13 residues. The V segment lost 4 bases and the J segment 5 bases; nucleotides outside the gene matches: 3. Germline CDR1 reads SGHDN; CDR2 reads FVKESK. The CDR3 sequence: CASSPDRGYGYTF. CDR3 nucleotides: TGTGCCAGCAGCCCAGACAGGGGATATGGCTACACCTTC.

V is TRBV5-1 and J is TRBJ2-2; 7 nucleotides align to TRBD1. Per germline, CDR1 SGHRS and CDR2 YFSETQ. The V segment lost 1 base and the J segment 5 bases; nucleotides outside the gene matches: 8. This CDR3 has 16 residues. CDR3 in amino acids: CASSLRVGGETGELFF. In nucleotides, the CDR3 is TGCGCCAGCAGCTTGAGAGTAGGGGGCGAGACCGGGGAGCTGTTTTTT.

The chain links TRBV5-4 to TRBJ2-4, with TRBD1 as a possible D gene (6 bases). CDR3 size: 14 residues. The ends were cut back, 2 bases at V and 7 bases at J, with 13 bases in the middle. Germline assignment: CDR1 SGHNT and CDR2 YYREEE (reference sequence). CDR3 DNA sequence: TGTGCCAGCAGCTTACAGGGCAGAGGGAACATTCAGTACTTC. This translates into CASSLQGRGNIQYF.

The chain employs TRBV14 and TRBJ2-1, with TRBD2 identical over 9 bases. Trimming cost V 3 bases and J 7 bases; bases outside gene matches: 13. Germline V CDR1 and CDR2: SGHDN, FVKESK. The CDR3 contains 17 residues. CDR3 sequence reads: CASSHQPPSGVLNEQFF. The CDR3 bases are TGTGCCAGCAGCCACCAACCACCTAGCGGGGTACTTAATGAGCAGTTCTTC.

The chain has TRBV25-1 and TRBJ1-1; possible D gene TRBD1, 5 bases. Germline loops: CDR1 MGHDK, CDR2 SYGVNS. V lost 1 base and J lost 7, with 7 bases in between. The CDR3 loop spans 12 amino acids. The CDR3 nucleotides are TGTGCCAGCAGTGAATGGGGGGATGAAGCTTTCTTT. This codes for CASSEWGDEAFF.

This rearrangement joins TRBV6-2 or TRBV6-3 to TRBJ1-5; 7 bases agree with TRBD1. Looked up from germline, CDR1 is MNHEY and CDR2 is SVGEGT. The CDR3 is 14 amino acids. The ends lost 3 bases at V and 9 bases at J; junction bases unmatched: 8. CDR3 region: CASSYSRQGGPQHF. DNA of the CDR3: TGTGCCAGCAGTTATTCGAGACAGGGTGGGCCCCAGCATTTT.

This clone was recorded a few times. The chain links TRBV18 to TRBJ1-5; 7 nucleotides match TRBD1. The CDR3 extends over 15 amino acids. With 4 bases clipped from V and 3 bases from J, the junction kept 6 bases outside the gene matches. The germline gives CDR1 KGHSH, CDR2 LQKENI. CDR3 loop: CASSLTGVDNQPQHF. CDR3 nucleotides: TGTGCCAGCTCACTAACAGGGGTCGACAATCAGCCCCAGCATTTT.

V is TRBV27 and J is TRBJ2-3; D unresolved. The CDR3 sequence is 14 residues long. CDR1 is MNHEY and CDR2 is SMNVEV in the germline V gene (reference sequence). Between the trimmed V and J ends, which lost 3 bases and 0 bases, there was a span of 7 bases. CDR3: CASSFQQSTDTQYF. The CDR3 nucleotides are TGTGCCAGCAGTTTCCAACAGAGCACAGATACGCAGTATTTT.

This chain connects TRBV11-3 to TRBJ2-2; no reliable D call. Trimming left V 1 base short and J 4 bases short, with 10 bases between. Germline V lookup: CDR1 SGHNT, CDR2 YENEEA. The CDR3 length is 15 residues. The CDR3 DNA reads TGTGCCAGCAGCTTAGGAGCCGAGCTCACCGGGGAGCTGTTTTTT. It translates to CASSLGAELTGELFF.

The chain employs TRBV18 and TRBJ2-2; a possible D gene is TRBD2 (7 bases). Germline CDR1 is KGHSH and CDR2 is LQKENI. The CDR3 sequence is 15 residues long. Deletions cut 3 bases from V and 4 bases from J, with 12 bases between. CDR3 sequence (DNA): TGTGCCAGCTCACCTCGGGGGGCTCCCACCGGGGAGCTGTTTTTT. Translation gives CASSPRGAPTGELFF.

This clone is categorized as large. The chain employs TRBV7-9 and TRBJ2-1; TRBD2 matches 14 bases. This CDR3 has 16 amino acids. Germline-derived CDR1 and CDR2 are SEHNR and FQNEAQ (reference sequence). With V trimmed by 7 bases and J by 9 bases, 11 bases remained unmatched. The CDR3 here is CASMNTATSGRAEQFF. In DNA, the CDR3 is TGTGCCAGCATGAATACGGCGACTAGCGGGAGGGCTGAGCAGTTCTTC.

CDR3 sequence: CASSPASRQETQYF. CDR3 sequence (DNA): TGTGCCAGCAGCCCGGCCTCTAGGCAAGAGACCCAGTACTTC. V usage is TRBV7-9 and J usage is TRBJ2-5, with D unresolved. CDR3 length equals 14 residues. Per germline, CDR1 SEHNR and CDR2 FQNEAQ (reference sequence). V dropped 5 bases and J dropped 2 bases, with 12 bases sitting between them. The variable domain in full, completed from reference TRBV7-9 and TRBJ2-5, reads DTGVSQNPRHKITKRGQNVTFRCDPISEHNRLYWYRQTLGQGPEFLTYFQNEAQLEKSRLLSDRFSAERPKGSFSTLEIQRTEQGDSAMYLCASSPASRQETQYFGPGTRLLVL.

V usage is TRBV5-1 and J usage is TRBJ2-7; the match to TRBD2 covers 8 bases. The trim removed 5 bases at V and 5 bases at J, leaving 15 bases unmatched. Germline-derived CDR1 and CDR2 are SGHRS and YFSETQ. CDR3 size: 16 residues. CDR3 nucleotides: TGCGCCAGCAGTTCGATACCCGGGACTAGTGAGCACGAGCAGTACTTC. Translating it yields CASSSIPGTSEHEQYF.

V and J are TRBV30 and TRBJ2-1; 10 bases are a match to TRBD1. V shed 4 bases and J 15 bases; nucleotides not matched to a gene: 15. The CDR3 totals 14 residues. The germline V gene has CDR1 GTSNPN and CDR2 SVGIG (reference sequence). As DNA, the CDR3 is TGTGCCTGGACCCGGGACAGGGGAGGGCCCAGCTTGTTCTTC. It translates to CAWTRDRGGPSLFF.

The V and J genes are TRBV6-5 and TRBJ2-2; D possibly corresponds to TRBD1 (5 bases). Trimming stripped 9 bases from V and 7 bases from J, with 12 bases between. The CDR3 loop spans 12 amino acids. Germline V gene data show CDR1 as MNHEY and CDR2 as SVGAGI. The CDR3 nucleotides read TGTGCCAGGGCGATAGGGGTCGGGGAGCTGTTTTTT. Translating it yields CARAIGVGELFF.

In its sample, this clone ranks as medium-sized. The chain has TRBV18 and TRBJ1-5; no clear D. CDR1 and CDR2 from the germline V gene are KGHSH and LQKENI. The CDR3 has 18 residues. V was shortened by 1 base and J by 0 bases, with 16 bases between the two germline ends. The CDR3 loop is CASSPLPPNSYSNQPQHF. Written as DNA, the CDR3 is TGTGCCAGCTCACCACTCCCCCCGAACAGCTATAGCAATCAGCCCCAGCATTTT.

The chain links TRBV3-1 (or the pseudogene TRBV3-2) to TRBJ2-3; TRBD1 matches at 9 bases. Germline lookup yields CDR1 LGHDT and CDR2 YNNKEL (reference sequence). The V and J ends lost 0 bases and 0 bases, in that order; junction bases with no gene match: 4. This CDR3 comprises 17 residues. The CDR3 nucleotides are TGTGCCAGCAGCCAAGACGGGACAGGGTTGAGCACAGATACGCAGTATTTT. Translating gives CASSQDGTGLSTDTQYF.

A note on this clone: Likely a read error: the CDR3 ends without its conserved phenylalanine or tryptophan. The limits of the CDR3 on the DNA are not certain, so only TCRdb's listed CDR3 is given. This chain uses TRBV27 with TRBJ1-2. The CDR3 adds up to 8 amino acids, both ends counted. Germline-derived CDR1 and CDR2 are MNHEY and SMNVEV (reference sequence). The CDR3 loop is CASSPTTL.

This clone appeared once. The V call is TRBV18, the J call TRBJ1-2; TRBD1 is a possible D gene (5 bases). CDR1 and CDR2 (germline): KGHSH, LQKENI. This CDR3 has 14 residues. V was shortened by 4 bases and J by 8 bases, with 17 bases between the two germline ends. CDR3 in DNA: TGTGCCAGCTCACGGGCAGGGCCAGACGAGGGCTACACCTTC. Translating gives CASSRAGPDEGYTF.

V gene TRBV3-1 (or the pseudogene TRBV3-2) combines with J gene TRBJ2-3; 7 bases agree with TRBD1. Germline CDR1 LGHDT, CDR2 YNNKEL (reference sequence). This CDR3 spans 14 amino acids. After removal of 6 bases from V and 5 bases from J, the junction contained 8 bases not matched to a gene. The chain's CDR3 is CASSLRGHGDTQYF. The CDR3 DNA reads TGTGCCAGCAGTCTTAGGGGGCATGGAGATACGCAGTATTTT.

This rearrangement joins TRBV13 to TRBJ2-3; the match to TRBD2 covers 9 bases. Germline V gene data show CDR1 as PRHDT and CDR2 as FYEKMQ (reference sequence). The CDR3 contains 17 residues. V lost 5 bases and J lost 2; bases outside the gene matches: 11. CDR3 sequence reads: CASSATEGLALTDTQYF. Written as DNA, the CDR3 is TGTGCCAGCAGCGCGACAGAGGGACTAGCCCTCACAGATACGCAGTATTTT. Complete variable domain (other parts from reference TRBV13 and TRBJ2-3): AAGVIQSPRHLIKEKRETATLKCYPIPRHDTVYWYQQGPGQDPQFLISFYEKMQSDKGSIPDRFSAQQFSDYHSELNMSSLELGDSALYFCASSATEGLALTDTQYFGPGTRLTVL.

This clone showed up just once. The CDR3 sequence is CATSDTAFGETQYF. The CDR3 region has the DNA TGTGCCACCAGTGACACAGCTTTTGGGGAGACCCAGTACTTC. The chain links TRBV24-1 to TRBJ2-5; no clear D gene. The ends were cut back, 4 bases at V and 5 bases at J, with 13 bases in the middle. CDR1 is KGHDR, CDR2 SFDVKD, per germline. This CDR3 contains 14 residues.

This chain uses TRBV30 with TRBJ1-2, with D unclear. The germline V gene has CDR1 GTSNPN and CDR2 SVGIG (reference sequence). The V gene lost 1 base and the J gene lost 4 bases, with 7 bases spanning the gap. CDR3 length equals 12 residues. The CDR3 DNA follows: TGTGCCTGGAGTGATACAGTCTATGGCTACACCTTC. This encodes CAWSDTVYGYTF. Supplemented by reference TRBV30 and TRBJ1-2, the full variable domain reads SQTIHQWPATLVQPVGSPLSLECTVEGTSNPNLYWYRQAAGRGLQLLFYSVGIGQISSEVPQNLSASRPQDRQFILSSKKLLLSDSGFYLCAWSDTVYGYTFGSGTRLTVV.

This chain links TRBV11-2 with TRBJ1-1; D is perhaps TRBD1 (6 bases). The CDR3 is 17 amino acids. The germline V gene encodes CDR1 SGHAT and CDR2 FQNNGV. Trimming pared 4 bases from V and 1 base from J, leaving 19 bases between. Here the CDR3 DNA reads TGTGCCAGCAGCTCACCGGGACACTTACGGTCGAACACTGAAGCTTTCTTT. This encodes CASSSPGHLRSNTEAFF.

V usage is TRBV27 and J usage is TRBJ2-5, with D possibly TRBD2 on 6 matching bases. The germline CDR1 and CDR2 sequences are MNHEY and SMNVEV (reference sequence). Trimming cost V 5 bases and J 1 base, with 14 bases left between them. The CDR3 has 15 amino acids. The CDR3 DNA reads as TGTGCCAGCAGTCTACTAGCAGGAGCCCAAGAGACCCAGTACTTC. This translates into CASSLLAGAQETQYF.

This sequence joins TRBV3-1 (or the pseudogene TRBV3-2) and TRBJ2-3; D remains unclear. CDR1 is LGHDT and CDR2 is YNNKEL in the germline V gene (reference sequence). The CDR3 runs to 13 residues. Trimming stripped 0 bases from V and 4 bases from J, with 5 bases between. For the CDR3, the DNA is TGTGCCAGCAGCCAAGACATTTCAGATACGCAGTATTTT. This sequence encodes CASSQDISDTQYF.

Only a few counts were recorded for this clone. This chain joins TRBV2 and TRBJ1-3; D unresolved. Trimming cost V 4 bases and J 4 bases, with 5 bases left between them. CDR3 size: 12 residues. Germline CDR1 is SNHLY and CDR2 is FYNNEI. CDR3 protein: CASSVQGNTIYF. The DNA of the CDR3 is TGTGCCAGCAGTGTACAGGGAAACACCATATATTTT.

The chain recombines TRBV10-3 with TRBJ1-2; tentative D call: TRBD1 (6 bases). The V end was cut by 7 bases, the J end by 4 bases, with 19 bases between. Germline V CDR1 and CDR2: ENHRY, SYGVKD. The CDR3 is made up of 15 amino acids. This chain's CDR3 is CAINVNRDEGYGYTF. The CDR3, as DNA: TGTGCCATCAATGTTAACAGGGACGAGGGCTATGGCTACACCTTC.

The rearrangement uses TRBV2 and TRBJ2-3, with D maybe TRBD2 (6 bases). This CDR3 contains 13 residues. The V gene lost 5 bases and the J gene lost 2 bases, with 8 bases spanning the gap. CDR1 is SNHLY, CDR2 FYNNEI, per germline. The CDR3, as DNA: TGTGCCAGCAGTCTGGACTACACAGATACGCAGTATTTT. Its protein is CASSLDYTDTQYF.

V is TRBV5-6 and J is TRBJ1-2; 7 bases are a match to TRBD1. With 4 bases clipped from V and 6 bases from J, the junction kept 15 bases outside the gene matches. This CDR3 region has 16 residues. Germline V gene data show CDR1 as SGHDT and CDR2 as YYEEEE. The DNA for the CDR3 is TGTGCCAGCAGCCCCTGGTGGCAGACAGGGAAGAATGGCTACACCTTC. Amino acid sequence: CASSPWWQTGKNGYTF.